The 9 T cell receptor beta chains given below trace back to one sample, sequenced in a study of shared T cell receptors in the human thymus. Clones were sequenced by immunoSEQ multiplex PCR, and TCRdb holds only the in-frame ones, with some missing. The table records about 500,000 clones, more than 75% of them present only once. The same specimen was also included in a second study, on human thymus T cells.

Material: thymocytes. These receptor sequences come from a boy in the first two years of life with a congenital heart defect.

The chain uses TRBV4-3 and TRBJ2-2; 14 nucleotides line up with TRBD2. The CDR3 totals 19 residues. Germline values: CDR1 LGHNA, CDR2 YSLEER. J was trimmed by 1 base and V by 1 base; bases with no gene match: 5. The CDR3 region has the DNA TGCGCCAGCAGCCAAGCCCCGGGACTAGCGGGAGTGAACACCGGGGAGCTGTTTTTT. As protein: CASSQAPGLAGVNTGELFF.

This CDR3 reads CASSAAAGSGEQYF. DNA for the CDR3: TGTGCCAGCAGCGCGGCGGCCGGGAGTGGCGAGCAGTACTTC. This chain uses TRBV5-4 with TRBJ2-7, with D perhaps matching TRBD2 (6 bases). Germline V gene data show CDR1 as SGHNT and CDR2 as YYREEE (reference sequence). The CDR3 length is 14 residues. With 4 bases removed from V and 6 bases from J, the gap between germline ends came to 17 bases.

Only a few counts were recorded for this clone. This chain links TRBV19 with TRBJ2-1; 10 bases align to TRBD2. CDR1 is LNHDA, CDR2 SQIVND, per germline (reference sequence). The CDR3 runs 15 residues. V was pared by 5 bases and J by 8 bases, with 9 bases of the junction left unmatched. CDR3 residues: CASSRGLAGDHEQFF. The CDR3 DNA sequence: TGTGCCAGTAGTCGGGGTCTAGCGGGAGACCATGAGCAGTTCTTC.

This clone was recorded a few times. The chain combines TRBV7-8 with TRBJ2-5, with D perhaps TRBD2 (6 bases). Germline V gene lookup returns CDR1 SGHVS and CDR2 FQNEAQ. This CDR3 has 17 residues. Between the trimmed V and J ends, which lost 5 bases and 2 bases, there was a span of 21 bases. This CDR3 reads CASSTEGDSGIQETQYF. Written as DNA, the CDR3 is TGTGCCAGCAGCACCGAAGGTGATAGCGGCATACAAGAGACCCAGTACTTC.

The rearrangement links TRBV5-6 to TRBJ1-5; D is possibly TRBD1 (6 bases). V gave up 0 bases and J gave up 7 bases, with 11 bases separating them. This CDR3 is built from 14 residues. The germline gives CDR1 SGHDT, CDR2 YYEEEE. CDR3 DNA sequence: TGTGCCAGCAGCTTGGGGGGGCTGGGACAGCCCCAGCATTTT. Amino acids: CASSLGGLGQPQHF.

The chain couples TRBV7-2 to TRBJ2-1; 8 bases align to TRBD1. In germline, CDR1 is SGHTA, CDR2 FQGNSA. V was clipped by 5 bases and J by 14 bases; unmatched bases: 8. This CDR3 contains 12 residues. The CDR3 DNA is TGTGCCAGCAGCCGAAGGGACAGGTTCAAGTTCTTC. Translated, it gives CASSRRDRFKFF. Full variable domain (rest looked up from reference TRBV7-2 and TRBJ2-1): GAGVSQSPSNKVTEKGKDVELRCDPISGHTALYWYRQSLGQGLEFLIYFQGNSAPDKSGLPSDRFSAERTGGSVSTLTIQRTQQEDSAVYLCASSRRDRFKFFGPGTRLTVL.

This chain joins TRBV5-4 and TRBJ2-1; 10 bases fit TRBD1. The trim removed 4 bases at V and 0 bases at J, leaving 4 bases unmatched. CDR3 length equals 16 residues. The germline V gene encodes CDR1 SGHNT and CDR2 YYREEE (reference sequence). The CDR3 DNA follows: TGTGCCAGCAGCGGGAGACAGGGGGCCTCCTACAATGAGCAGTTCTTC. Amino acid sequence: CASSGRQGASYNEQFF.

V is TRBV4-1 and J is TRBJ1-3; D is ambiguous. The germline V gene has CDR1 MGHRA and CDR2 YSYEKL. The CDR3 length is 16 residues. V was pared by 4 bases and J by 7 bases, with 20 bases between. The CDR3: CASSLPVRGRRNTIYF. In nucleotides, the CDR3 is TGCGCCAGCAGCCTTCCAGTCCGAGGTAGAAGGAACACCATATATTTT.

CDR3 bases: TGTGCCAGTAGTAAACCATACCGGGACAGTCATCGAGGGGGCTCCTACGAGCAGTACTTC. It yields the protein CASSKPYRDSHRGGSYEQYF. The V call is TRBV19, the J call TRBJ2-7, with 7 nucleotides matching TRBD1. There are 20 residues in the CDR3. After removal of 4 bases from V and 0 bases from J, the junction contained 21 bases not matched to a gene. Per germline, CDR1 LNHDA and CDR2 SQIVND (reference sequence).